This T cell receptor (beta chain) was retrieved from a study of vaccination and CD4 T cells after COVID-19. Overall study results and limits: Convalescent patients' vaccine-specific clones were spike mono-reactive in 304 of 307 cases. Median numbers of SARS-CoV-2-reactive clonotypes increased from 21 to 38 (not a significant change).

CDR3 length: 21 amino acids. Described treatment: roughly 11-day PBMC culture with coronavirus spike peptide pools or control peptides (ViraFEST assay). About this clonotype itself: The antigen is unknown.

Cultured CD4+ T-cell DNA underwent Oncomine TCR Beta short-read sequencing. Investigators obtained genomic DNA by extraction from cultured CD4+ T cells. One entry per CDR3 protein, called by TCRdb with MiXCR from the PCR reads. This sample has over 10,000 distinct CDR3 sequences, with approximately 60% found just once. Sequencing was carried out using CD4+ T cells from blood, cultured in vitro. The chain carries TRBV21-1 and TRBJ1-1. TRBV21-1 is a recognized pseudogene. The clonotype comes from a human donor who had recovered from COVID-19. Here the CDR3 DNA reads TGTGCCAGCAGCAAACGTCAAGGAGGGCCAACTACAGGGGTTCGGAACACTGAAGCTTTCTTT. It is translated as CASSKRQGGPTTGVRNTEAFF.